These T cell receptor beta chains were read from a single sample in a study of blood T cell repertoires in COVID-19. Method: immunoSEQ multiplex PCR; TCRdb's copy keeps in-frame clones and lacks some. The table records around 300,000 clones, 70% to 90% of them present only once. Source material: peripheral blood. The receptors were gathered from a woman aged 25-40 years with active or convalescent COVID-19. Both conserved end residues are part of each CDR3. The D gene is left open where the match is weak. Part of the rows lack a size; the others show once, few, many or a class for expanded clones.

CDR3	DNA	D	size	V	J
CSVEEGGGDTEAFF	TGCAGCGTTGAAGAGGGAGGAGGGGACACTGAAGCTTTCTTT	.	.	TRBV29-1	TRBJ1-1
CSASHRENSPLHF	TGCAGTGCTAGTCACAGGGAGAATTCACCCCTCCACTTT	.	.	TRBV20-1	TRBJ1-6
CASSFTGVGGYTF	TGTGCCAGCAGTTTTACAGGGGTAGGAGGCTACACCTTC	TRBD1	.	TRBV6-6	TRBJ1-2
CASSLGQGLANYGYTF	TGTGCCAGCAGCTTGGGACAGGGACTCGCTAACTATGGCTACACCTTC	TRBD1	.	TRBV13	TRBJ1-2
CASSLYTGAGELFF	TGCGCCAGCAGCTTGTACACAGGGGCCGGGGAGCTGTTTTTT	TRBD1	.	TRBV5-1	TRBJ2-2
CASSTRTGGRDNEQFF	TGTGCCAGCAGTACCCGGACAGGGGGCAGGGACAATGAGCAGTTCTTC	TRBD1	.	TRBV6-6	TRBJ2-1
CAILGGLNTIYF	TGTGCCATCCTGGGAGGGTTAAACACCATATATTTT	.	.	TRBV6-5	TRBJ1-3
CASSDTGRILGIQYF	TGTGCCAGCAGTGACACAGGGAGAATTCTCGGCATTCAGTACTTC	.	.	TRBV2	TRBJ2-4
CASIGGQGARGYEQYF	TGTGCCAGCATCGGAGGACAGGGGGCGAGGGGGTACGAGCAGTACTTC	TRBD1	.	TRBV28	TRBJ2-7
CSSKRMNTEAFF	TGCAGCTCCAAGCGGATGAACACTGAAGCTTTCTTT	.	.	TRBV29-1	TRBJ1-1
CASSLGSGQGEKLFF	TGTGCCAGCAGCTTAGGGTCAGGGCAAGGGGAAAAACTGTTTTTT	.	.	TRBV7-9	TRBJ1-4
CASSHPTPGDSGNTIYF	TGCGCCAGCAGTCATCCCACCCCAGGGGACTCTGGAAACACCATATATTTT	.	.	TRBV23-1	TRBJ1-3
CAWSGSTDTQYF	TGTGCCTGGAGTGGTTCGACAGATACGCAGTATTTT	.	.	TRBV30	TRBJ2-3
CASSGWTGLDSPLHF	TGTGCCAGCAGCGGGTGGACAGGGTTGGATTCACCCCTCCACTTT	TRBD1	.	TRBV5-8	TRBJ1-6
CASSQDSAGGHNEQFF	TGTGCCAGCAGCCAAGATTCGGCGGGGGGGCACAATGAGCAGTTCTTC	TRBD2	.	TRBV4-2	TRBJ2-1
CASSQGLGGSGATKNIQYF	TGTGCCAGCAGCCAAGGCCTCGGTGGTAGCGGGGCGACCAAAAACATTCAGTACTTC	TRBD2	.	TRBV3-1/TRBV3-2	TRBJ2-4
CASSEDGQGWNEQYF	TGTGCCAGCAGTGAAGATGGCCAGGGTTGGAACGAGCAGTACTTC	.	.	TRBV25-1	TRBJ2-7
CAWSPGGPGETQYF	TGTGCCTGGAGTCCGGGGGGGCCAGGGGAGACCCAGTACTTC	TRBD2	.	TRBV30	TRBJ2-5
CASSQDLSGGPGELFF	TGTGCCAGCAGCCAAGATCTGAGCGGGGGGCCCGGGGAGCTGTTTTTT	TRBD2	once	TRBV3-1/TRBV3-2	TRBJ2-2
CASSQLPQETQYF	TGTGCCAGCAGCCAACTCCCCCAAGAGACCCAGTACTTC	.	.	TRBV7-8	TRBJ2-5
CASSYSAGLDSPLHF	TGTGCCAGCAGTTACTCGGCAGGGTTGGATTCACCCCTCCACTTT	.	.	TRBV6-5	TRBJ1-6
CASSPWTGTPQAQYF	TGTGCCAGCAGCCCCTGGACAGGGACACCGCAGGCGCAGTATTTT	TRBD1	.	TRBV7-2	TRBJ2-3
CAWSTGGSAYGYTF	TGTGCCTGGTCTACAGGGGGGTCCGCATATGGCTACACCTTC	TRBD1	.	TRBV30	TRBJ1-2
CASSLGASHYGYTF	TGTGCCAGCAGCTTAGGGGCCAGCCACTATGGCTACACCTTC	.	few	TRBV7-9	TRBJ1-2
CASSSPPGQGINSPLHF	TGTGCCAGCAGCTCACCGCCGGGACAGGGGATTAATTCACCCCTCCACTTT	TRBD1	.	TRBV7-2	TRBJ1-6
CASSLIGLDSDTQYF	TGTGCCAGCAGCTTAATAGGACTAGACTCAGATACGCAGTATTTT	TRBD2	.	TRBV7-2	TRBJ2-3
CASSQTGNYGYTF	TGTGCCAGCAGCCAGACGGGAAACTATGGCTACACCTTC	.	.	TRBV7-3	TRBJ1-2
CASSLGGQGALGYTF	TGTGCCAGCAGCTTAGGGGGACAGGGGGCGCTTGGCTACACCTTC	TRBD1	.	TRBV7-9	TRBJ1-2
CASSQGRSNEQYF	TGTGCCAGCAGCCAGGGCAGGTCCAACGAGCAGTACTTC	.	few	TRBV3-1/TRBV3-2	TRBJ2-7
CASGSSSGGAGELFF	TGTGCCAGCGGAAGTTCTAGCGGGGGGGCCGGGGAGCTGTTTTTT	TRBD2	.	TRBV2	TRBJ2-2
CASSNRDLQETQYF	TGTGCCAGCAGTAACAGGGATTTACAAGAGACCCAGTACTTC	.	few	TRBV28	TRBJ2-5
CASSLGSSQGDQPQHF	TGTGCCAGCAGCTTAGGGTCTTCTCAGGGTGATCAGCCCCAGCATTTT	.	.	TRBV7-2	TRBJ1-5
CASYPEGPGTEAFF	TGTGCCAGCTATCCTGAGGGCCCCGGGACTGAAGCTTTCTTT	.	.	TRBV2	TRBJ1-1
CASSSRDTPDF	TGTGCCAGCAGTTCCCGGGACACGCCCGACTTC	.	.	TRBV6-6	TRBJ2-7
CASSPSSSGSSYEQYF	TGTGCCAGCTCACCTTCGAGTAGCGGAAGCTCCTACGAGCAGTACTTC	.	.	TRBV18	TRBJ2-7
CASSPRDRGLPQYF	TGCGCCAGCAGCCCGAGGGACAGGGGTCTGCCGCAGTATTTT	TRBD1	.	TRBV5-1	TRBJ2-3
CASSPTRAVRDTFNYGYTF	TGTGCCAGCTCACCCACCCGAGCGGTCCGGGACACCTTTAACTATGGCTACACCTTC	.	.	TRBV18	TRBJ1-2
CASSLQGVYQPQHF	TGTGCCAGCAGCTTACAGGGGGTATATCAGCCCCAGCATTTT	TRBD1	.	TRBV5-5	TRBJ1-5
CASSFLQGNSPLHF	TGTGCCAGCAGTTTTTTACAGGGTAATTCACCCCTCCACTTT	.	.	TRBV28	TRBJ1-6
CASTLDRQNTEAFF	TGTGCCAGCACCCTAGACAGGCAGAACACTGAAGCTTTCTTT	.	.	TRBV5-4	TRBJ1-1
CASREARTVNTGELFF	TGCGCCAGCAGGGAAGCCCGGACTGTGAACACCGGGGAGCTGTTTTTT	.	.	TRBV10-2	TRBJ2-2
CASSTQGARGYTF	TGTGCCAGTAGTACACAGGGGGCGCGTGGCTACACCTTC	TRBD1	once	TRBV19	TRBJ1-2
CASSEGGAAYEQYF	TGTGCCAGCAGCGAGGGGGGGGCCGCCTACGAGCAGTACTTC	.	.	TRBV9	TRBJ2-7
CASSIGLGRETQYF	TGTGCCAGTAGTATCGGGTTGGGGAGGGAGACCCAGTACTTC	.	.	TRBV19	TRBJ2-5
CASSQDSTGGDTGELFF	TGCGCCAGCAGCCAAGATAGCACAGGGGGTGACACCGGGGAGCTGTTTTTT	TRBD1	.	TRBV4-3	TRBJ2-2
CASSREPGTYEQYF	TGTGCCAGCAGCCGGGAACCAGGAACCTACGAGCAGTACTTC	.	.	TRBV7-9	TRBJ2-7
CASSQDSRGETYEQYF	TGTGCCAGCAGCCAAGATTCACGGGGGGAAACCTACGAGCAGTACTTC	TRBD2	.	TRBV4-2	TRBJ2-7
CATSRAGGGYTF	TGTGCCACCAGCAGAGCGGGGGGCGGCTACACCTTC	.	.	TRBV15	TRBJ1-2
CASSLGRGQPQHF	TGCGCCAGCAGCTTGGGGCGGGGGCAGCCCCAGCATTTT	.	.	TRBV5-1	TRBJ1-5
CASSQGRQLNQPQHF	TGTGCCAGCAGCCAAGGGAGGCAACTGAATCAGCCCCAGCATTTT	.	.	TRBV3-1/TRBV3-2	TRBJ1-5